This T cell receptor beta chain was obtained from a study of blood T cell repertoires in COVID-19. Sequencing was performed with immunoSEQ multiplex PCR; in TCRdb, only in-frame clones are kept and a portion is missing. The table has some 200,000 clones, around 88% seen once. This CDR3 is 16 amino acids long. Looked up from germline, CDR1 is MNHEY and CDR2 is SMNVEV (reference sequence). J lost 5 bases, V lost 4 bases, and 5 bases had no gene match. The J gene is TRBJ2-2, the V gene TRBV27, with 12 nucleotides matching TRBD2. The clonotype originates from a man aged 18-30 years with active or convalescent COVID-19. The sequenced material came from peripheral blood. CDR3 sequence (DNA): TGTGCCAGCAGTTCGACTAGCGGGAGTTGGACCGGGGAGCTGTTTTTT. As protein: CASSSTSGSWTGELFF.